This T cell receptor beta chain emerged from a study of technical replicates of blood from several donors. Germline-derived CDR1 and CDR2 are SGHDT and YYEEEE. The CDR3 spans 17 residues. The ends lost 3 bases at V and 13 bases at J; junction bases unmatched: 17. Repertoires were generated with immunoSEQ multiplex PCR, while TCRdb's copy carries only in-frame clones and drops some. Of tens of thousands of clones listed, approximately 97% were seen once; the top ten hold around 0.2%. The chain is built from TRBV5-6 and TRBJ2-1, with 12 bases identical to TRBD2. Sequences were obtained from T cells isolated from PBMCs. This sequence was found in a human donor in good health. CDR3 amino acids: CASSYPGLAGPGGSQFF. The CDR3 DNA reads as TGTGCCAGCAGCTACCCAGGACTAGCGGGACCGGGCGGAAGCCAGTTCTTC.